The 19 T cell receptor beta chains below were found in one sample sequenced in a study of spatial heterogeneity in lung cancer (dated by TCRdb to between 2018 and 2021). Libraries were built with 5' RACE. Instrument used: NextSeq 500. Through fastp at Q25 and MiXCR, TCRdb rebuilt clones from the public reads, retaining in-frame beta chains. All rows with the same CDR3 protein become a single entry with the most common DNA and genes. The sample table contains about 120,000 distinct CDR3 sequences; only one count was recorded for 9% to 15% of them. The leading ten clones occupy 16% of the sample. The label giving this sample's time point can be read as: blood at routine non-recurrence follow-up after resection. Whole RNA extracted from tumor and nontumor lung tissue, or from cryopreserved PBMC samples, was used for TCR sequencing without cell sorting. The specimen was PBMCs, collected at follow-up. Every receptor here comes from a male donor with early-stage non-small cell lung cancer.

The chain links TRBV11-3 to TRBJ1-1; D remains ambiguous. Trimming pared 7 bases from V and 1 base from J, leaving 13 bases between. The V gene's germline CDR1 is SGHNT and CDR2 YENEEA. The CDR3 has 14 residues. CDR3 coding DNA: TGTGCCAGCACCAGAGGACCCAAGAACACTGAAGCTTTCTTT. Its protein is CASTRGPKNTEAFF. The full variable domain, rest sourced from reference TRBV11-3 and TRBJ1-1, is EAGVVQSPRYKIIEKKQPVAFWCNPISGHNTLYWYLQNLGQGPELLIRYENEEAVDDSQLPKDRFSAERLKGVDSTLKIQPAELGDSAVYLCASTRGPKNTEAFFGQGTRLTVV.

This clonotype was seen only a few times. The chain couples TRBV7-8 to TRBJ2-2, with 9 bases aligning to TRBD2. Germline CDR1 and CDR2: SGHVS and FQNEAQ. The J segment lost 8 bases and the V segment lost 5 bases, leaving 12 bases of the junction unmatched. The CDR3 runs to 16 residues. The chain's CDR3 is CASSPKRLAGSGELFF. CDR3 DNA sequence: TGTGCCAGCAGCCCAAAGCGGCTAGCGGGGTCGGGGGAGCTGTTTTTT.

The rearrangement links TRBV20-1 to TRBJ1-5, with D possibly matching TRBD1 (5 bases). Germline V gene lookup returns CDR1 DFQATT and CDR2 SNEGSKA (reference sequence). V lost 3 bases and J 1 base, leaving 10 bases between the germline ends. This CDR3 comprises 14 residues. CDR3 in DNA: TGCAGTGCTAGGGACACCTTAAGCAATCAGCCCCAGCATTTT. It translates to CSARDTLSNQPQHF.

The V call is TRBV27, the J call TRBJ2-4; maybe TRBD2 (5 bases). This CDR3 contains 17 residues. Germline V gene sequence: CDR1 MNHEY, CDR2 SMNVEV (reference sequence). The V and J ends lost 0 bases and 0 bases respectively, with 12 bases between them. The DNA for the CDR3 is TGTGCCAGCAGTTTATCGGCTAGCTTGATAGCCAAAAACATTCAGTACTTC. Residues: CASSLSASLIAKNIQYF.

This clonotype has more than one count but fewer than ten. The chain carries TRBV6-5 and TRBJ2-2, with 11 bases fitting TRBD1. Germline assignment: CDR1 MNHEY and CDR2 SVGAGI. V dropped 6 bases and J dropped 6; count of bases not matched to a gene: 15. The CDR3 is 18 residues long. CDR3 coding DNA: TGTGCCAGCAGACCCGCCGGGACAGGGGGGCGCAGGTCCGGGGAGCTGTTTTTT. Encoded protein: CASRPAGTGGRRSGELFF.

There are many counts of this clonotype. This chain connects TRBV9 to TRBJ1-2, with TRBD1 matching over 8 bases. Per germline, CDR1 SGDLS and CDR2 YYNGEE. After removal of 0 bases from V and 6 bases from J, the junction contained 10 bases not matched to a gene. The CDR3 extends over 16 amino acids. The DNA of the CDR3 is TGTGCCAGCAGCGTAGAGGCAGGGGGCAAAATGGATGGCTACACCTTC. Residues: CASSVEAGGKMDGYTF. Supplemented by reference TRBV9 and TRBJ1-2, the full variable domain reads DSGVTQTPKHLITATGQRVTLRCSPRSGDLSVYWYQQSLDQGLQFLIQYYNGEERAKGNILERFSAQQFPDLHSELNLSSLELGDSALYFCASSVEAGGKMDGYTFGSGTRLTVV.

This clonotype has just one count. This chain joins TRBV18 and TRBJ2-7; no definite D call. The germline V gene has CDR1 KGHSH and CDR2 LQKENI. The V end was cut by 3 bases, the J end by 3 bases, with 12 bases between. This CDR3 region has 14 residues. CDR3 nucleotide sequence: TGTGCCAGCTCACCTGACTTTAGCCACTACGAGCAGTACTTC. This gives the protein CASSPDFSHYEQYF.

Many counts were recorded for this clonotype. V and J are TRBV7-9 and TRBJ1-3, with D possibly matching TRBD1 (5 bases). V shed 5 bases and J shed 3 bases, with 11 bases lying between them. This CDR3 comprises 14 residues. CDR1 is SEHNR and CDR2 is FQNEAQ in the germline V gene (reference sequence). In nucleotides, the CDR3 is TGTGCCAGCAGCCTTGGGACTGTTGGAAACACCATATATTTT. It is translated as CASSLGTVGNTIYF.

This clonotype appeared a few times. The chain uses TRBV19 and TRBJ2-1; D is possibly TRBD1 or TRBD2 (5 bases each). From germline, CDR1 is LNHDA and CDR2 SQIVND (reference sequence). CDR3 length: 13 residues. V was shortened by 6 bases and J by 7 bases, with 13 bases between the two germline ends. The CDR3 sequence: CASSPEGRNEQFF. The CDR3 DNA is TGTGCCAGTAGCCCCGAGGGACGGAATGAGCAGTTCTTC.

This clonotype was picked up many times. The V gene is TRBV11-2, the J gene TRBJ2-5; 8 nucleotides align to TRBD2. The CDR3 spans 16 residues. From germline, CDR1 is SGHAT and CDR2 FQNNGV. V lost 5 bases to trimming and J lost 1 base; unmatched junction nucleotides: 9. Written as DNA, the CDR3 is TGTGCCAGCAGCCCGGGGAGCGGGGGCCTCCAAGAGACCCAGTACTTC. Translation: CASSPGSGGLQETQYF. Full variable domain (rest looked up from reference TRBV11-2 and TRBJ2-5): EAGVAQSPRYKIIEKRQSVAFWCNPISGHATLYWYQQILGQGPKLLIQFQNNGVVDDSQLPKDRFSAERLKGVDSTLKIQPAKLEDSAVYLCASSPGSGGLQETQYFGPGTRLLVL.

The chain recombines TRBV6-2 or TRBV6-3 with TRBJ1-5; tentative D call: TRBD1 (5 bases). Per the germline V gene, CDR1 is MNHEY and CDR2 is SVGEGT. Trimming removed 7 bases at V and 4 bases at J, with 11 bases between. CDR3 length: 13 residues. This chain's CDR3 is CASNVNRNQPQHF. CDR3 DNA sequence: TGTGCCAGCAACGTAAACAGGAATCAGCCCCAGCATTTT.

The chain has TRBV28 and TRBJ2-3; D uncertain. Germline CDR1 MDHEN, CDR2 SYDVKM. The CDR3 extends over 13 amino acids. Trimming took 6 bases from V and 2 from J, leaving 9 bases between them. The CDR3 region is CASRKGSTDTQYF. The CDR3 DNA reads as TGTGCCAGCAGAAAAGGGTCCACAGATACGCAGTATTTT.

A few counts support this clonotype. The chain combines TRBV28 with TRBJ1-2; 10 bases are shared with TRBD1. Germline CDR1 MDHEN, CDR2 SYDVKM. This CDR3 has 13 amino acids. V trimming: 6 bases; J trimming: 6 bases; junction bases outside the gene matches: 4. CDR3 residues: CASSLDRGNGYTF. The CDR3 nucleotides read TGTGCCAGCAGCCTGGACAGGGGGAATGGCTACACCTTC.

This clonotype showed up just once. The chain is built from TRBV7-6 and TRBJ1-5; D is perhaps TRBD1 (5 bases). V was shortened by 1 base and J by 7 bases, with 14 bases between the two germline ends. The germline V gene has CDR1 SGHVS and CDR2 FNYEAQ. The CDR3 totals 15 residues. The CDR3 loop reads CASSLDQGFSQPQHF. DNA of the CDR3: TGTGCCAGCAGCTTAGATCAGGGTTTCAGCCAGCCCCAGCATTTT.

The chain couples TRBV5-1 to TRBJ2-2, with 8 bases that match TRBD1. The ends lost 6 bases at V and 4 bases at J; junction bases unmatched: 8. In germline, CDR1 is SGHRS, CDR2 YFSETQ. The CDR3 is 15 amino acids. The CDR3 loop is CASKVGQGGTGELFF. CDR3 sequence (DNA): TGCGCCAGCAAGGTCGGACAGGGAGGCACCGGGGAGCTGTTTTTT.

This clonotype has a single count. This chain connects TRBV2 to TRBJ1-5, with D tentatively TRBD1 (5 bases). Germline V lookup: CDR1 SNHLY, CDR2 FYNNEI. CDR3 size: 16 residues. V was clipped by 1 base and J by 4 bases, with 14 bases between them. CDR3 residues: CASSEVQGWSNQPQHF. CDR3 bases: TGTGCCAGCAGTGAAGTGCAGGGCTGGAGTAATCAGCCCCAGCATTTT.

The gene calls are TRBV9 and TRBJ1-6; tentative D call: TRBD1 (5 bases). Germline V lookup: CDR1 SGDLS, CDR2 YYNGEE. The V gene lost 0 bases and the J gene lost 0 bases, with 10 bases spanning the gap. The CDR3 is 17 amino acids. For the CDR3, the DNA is TGTGCCAGCAGCGTAGGGGACGGAAGCTCCTATAATTCACCCCTCCACTTT. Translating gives CASSVGDGSSYNSPLHF.

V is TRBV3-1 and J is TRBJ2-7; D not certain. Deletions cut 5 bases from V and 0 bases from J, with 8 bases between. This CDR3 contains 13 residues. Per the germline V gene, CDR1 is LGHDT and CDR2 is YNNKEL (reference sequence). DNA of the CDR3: TGTGCCAGCAGCTTACGCCCCTCCTACGAGCAGTACTTC. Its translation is CASSLRPSYEQYF.

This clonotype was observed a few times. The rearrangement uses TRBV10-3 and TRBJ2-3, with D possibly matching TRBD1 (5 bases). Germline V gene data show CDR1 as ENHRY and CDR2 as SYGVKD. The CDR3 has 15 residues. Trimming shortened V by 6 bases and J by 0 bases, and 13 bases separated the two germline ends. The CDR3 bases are TGTGCCATCAGGGGGCAGGATGGTAGCACAGATACGCAGTATTTT. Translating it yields CAIRGQDGSTDTQYF.